These 14 T cell receptor beta chains originate from one sample sequenced in a study of blood T cell repertoires in COVID-19. Assay used: immunoSEQ multiplex PCR; TCRdb lists only in-frame clones, some missing. The sample includes 70,000 to 80,000 clones, roughly nine tenths seen only once; the top ten take 17%. Input material: peripheral blood. The receptor set was obtained from an elderly man in a cohort sampled during active COVID-19.

This chain uses TRBV9 with TRBJ1-6; no clear D. V lost 4 bases, J lost 4 bases, and 15 bases lay in between. This CDR3 has 16 residues. Germline V gene lookup returns CDR1 SGDLS and CDR2 YYNGEE. CDR3 DNA sequence: TGTGCCAGCAGCCCCGAGACGGAGAGTTATAATTCACCCCTCCACTTT. Protein sequence: CASSPETESYNSPLHF.

The chain has TRBV19 and TRBJ2-3; 7 nucleotides line up with TRBD1. The CDR3 contains 14 residues. The V segment lost 5 bases and the J segment 4 bases; nucleotides outside the gene matches: 6. Germline-derived CDR1 and CDR2 are LNHDA and SQIVND (reference sequence). CDR3 DNA sequence: TGTGCCAGTAGTTCGCGCGACAGGGCAGATACGCAGTATTTT. Protein product: CASSSRDRADTQYF.

The rearrangement joins TRBV28 to TRBJ1-1, with 10 positions matching TRBD1. The CDR3 consists of 16 residues. J gave up 1 base and V 4 bases, and 6 bases lay outside the gene matches. The germline gives CDR1 MDHEN, CDR2 SYDVKM. CDR3 DNA sequence: TGTGCCAGCAGTTCGGGGGGACAGGGGTCGAACACTGAAGCTTTCTTT. Translating gives CASSSGGQGSNTEAFF.

This sequence joins TRBV7-8 and TRBJ2-5, with TRBD1 matching 7 bases. Germline V lookup: CDR1 SGHVS, CDR2 FQNEAQ. The V and J ends lost 5 bases and 3 bases, in that order; junction bases with no gene match: 9. This CDR3 spans 15 amino acids. This CDR3 reads CASSPRRQGEETQYF. The CDR3 region has the DNA TGTGCCAGCAGCCCCCGGCGACAGGGTGAAGAGACCCAGTACTTC.

V is TRBV19 and J is TRBJ2-3, with 8 bases fitting TRBD1. The ends lost 3 bases at V and 4 bases at J; junction bases unmatched: 6. This CDR3 spans 15 amino acids. The germline V gene encodes CDR1 LNHDA and CDR2 SQIVND (reference sequence). CDR3 loop: CASSIGQGKADTQYF. The CDR3 region has the DNA TGTGCCAGTAGTATCGGACAGGGTAAGGCAGATACGCAGTATTTT. The whole variable domain, remainder taken from reference TRBV19 and TRBJ2-3, is DGGITQSPKYLFRKEGQNVTLSCEQNLNHDAMYWYRQDPGQGLRLIYYSQIVNDFQKGDIAEGYSVSREKKESFPLTVTSAQKNPTAFYLCASSIGQGKADTQYFGPGTRLTVL.

V and J are TRBV18 and TRBJ1-3; D may be TRBD1 (5 bases). V lost 0 bases and J lost 1, with 7 bases in between. Germline CDR1 is KGHSH and CDR2 is LQKENI. This CDR3 spans 15 amino acids. CDR3 in amino acids: CASSPPSGSGNTIYF. Here the CDR3 DNA reads TGTGCCAGCTCACCACCCTCAGGGTCTGGAAACACCATATATTTT. The complete variable domain, with remaining parts taken from reference TRBV18 and TRBJ1-3, reads NAGVMQNPRHLVRRRGQEARLRCSPMKGHSHVYWYRQLPEEGLKFMVYLQKENIIDESGMPKERFSAEFPKEGPSILRIQQVVRGDSAAYFCASSPPSGSGNTIYFGEGSWLTVV.

In this sample, this clone turned up many times. The J gene is TRBJ2-5, the V gene TRBV7-2; 9 bases are a match to TRBD2. The CDR3 consists of 17 residues. The germline gives CDR1 SGHTA, CDR2 FQGNSA. Trimming at V came to 3 bases and at J to 2 bases, leaving 10 bases not matched to a gene. The CDR3 sequence is CASSFGGGALGQETQYF. Here the CDR3 DNA reads TGTGCCAGCAGCTTTGGCGGGGGGGCCCTGGGGCAAGAGACCCAGTACTTC.

V and J are TRBV7-6 and TRBJ1-3; 9 bases map to TRBD1. The CDR3 covers 19 residues. With V trimmed by 0 bases and J by 1 base, 10 bases remained unmatched. Germline values: CDR1 SGHVS, CDR2 FNYEAQ. The CDR3 coding sequence is TGTGCCAGCAGCTTAGCGGCTGATTCCGGGACAGGGTCTGGAAACACCATATATTTT. Translation gives CASSLAADSGTGSGNTIYF.

This chain joins TRBV7-2 and TRBJ1-5; a weak D match, TRBD1 (5 bases). V lost 4 bases, J lost 7 bases, and 20 bases lay in between. Germline CDR1 and CDR2: SGHTA and FQGNSA. CDR3 length: 16 amino acids. The CDR3, as DNA: TGTGCCAGCAGCTCTGGAGTCACCGGGGGTTGGCAGCCCCAGCATTTT. Amino acid sequence: CASSSGVTGGWQPQHF.

This chain uses TRBV5-5 with TRBJ1-4, with 7 bases identical to TRBD1. CDR3 length: 14 residues. J gave up 2 bases and V 2 bases, and 0 bases lay outside the gene matches. The germline V gene has CDR1 SGHKS and CDR2 YYEKEE (reference sequence). The CDR3 is CASSLQGTNEKLFF. The CDR3 coding sequence is TGTGCCAGCAGCTTACAGGGGACTAATGAAAAACTGTTTTTT. Full variable domain (remainder filled in from reference TRBV5-5 and TRBJ1-4): DAGVTQSPTHLIKTRGQQVTLRCSPISGHKSVSWYQQVLGQGPQFIFQYYEKEERGRGNFPDRFSARQFPNYSSELNVNALLLGDSALYLCASSLQGTNEKLFFGSGTQLSVL.

The chain has TRBV5-1 and TRBJ2-5; TRBD1 matches at 9 bases. V was clipped by 4 bases and J by 5 bases; unmatched bases: 6. The CDR3 has 14 amino acids. The germline V gene has CDR1 SGHRS and CDR2 YFSETQ. DNA of the CDR3: TGCGCCAGCAGCCCCGGACAGGGGAGGGAGACCCAGTACTTC. It encodes CASSPGQGRETQYF.

The rearrangement links TRBV7-2 to TRBJ1-3, with 9 bases aligning to TRBD1. Germline-derived CDR1 and CDR2 are SGHTA and FQGNSA. V lost 1 base and J lost 1; bases outside the gene matches: 5. CDR3 length equals 17 residues. CDR3 loop: CASSLGGQGLSGNTIYF. CDR3 nucleotides: TGTGCCAGCAGCTTAGGGGGACAGGGCTTATCTGGAAACACCATATATTTT.

CDR3 residues: CASSPGGGPLNTYNEQFF. The CDR3 DNA is TGCGCCAGCAGCCCGGGCGGGGGGCCTCTTAATACCTACAATGAGCAGTTCTTC. V gene TRBV4-1 combines with J gene TRBJ2-1; 8 nucleotides agree with TRBD2. V trimming: 4 bases; J trimming: 2 bases; junction bases outside the gene matches: 13. Per the germline V gene, CDR1 is MGHRA and CDR2 is YSYEKL. The CDR3 has 18 residues.

The chain carries TRBV18 and TRBJ2-3; 10 nucleotides align to TRBD1. V lost 0 bases to trimming and J lost 7 bases; unmatched junction nucleotides: 10. The germline gives CDR1 KGHSH, CDR2 LQKENI. This CDR3 is 17 amino acids long. The CDR3 loop is CASSPPNRDRGGNTQYF. The CDR3 nucleotides read TGTGCCAGCTCACCACCAAACCGGGACAGGGGAGGAAATACGCAGTATTTT.